This TCR beta chain was observed in a study of OX40 agonist ivuxolimab in advanced cancers. Sequencing was performed with immunoSEQ multiplex PCR; in TCRdb, only in-frame clones are kept and a portion is missing. The sample shows about 28,000 clones, 70% to 85% of them seen only once. The CDR3 is made up of 13 amino acids. Between the trimmed V and J ends, which lost 4 bases and 0 bases, there was a span of 6 bases. From germline, CDR1 is LGHNA and CDR2 YNFKEQ. This TCR was sampled from an adult with an advanced solid tumor such as melanoma, head and neck, liver or kidney cancer. Here the sequenced sample was CD4+ or CD8+ T cells sorted from blood, taken in a trial of the OX40 agonist ivuxolimab. The chain couples TRBV4-2 to TRBJ1-1; the D is unclear. The CDR3 DNA sequence: TGTGCCAGCAGCCCCTTCGTGAACACTGAAGCTTTCTTT. Its protein is CASSPFVNTEAFF.